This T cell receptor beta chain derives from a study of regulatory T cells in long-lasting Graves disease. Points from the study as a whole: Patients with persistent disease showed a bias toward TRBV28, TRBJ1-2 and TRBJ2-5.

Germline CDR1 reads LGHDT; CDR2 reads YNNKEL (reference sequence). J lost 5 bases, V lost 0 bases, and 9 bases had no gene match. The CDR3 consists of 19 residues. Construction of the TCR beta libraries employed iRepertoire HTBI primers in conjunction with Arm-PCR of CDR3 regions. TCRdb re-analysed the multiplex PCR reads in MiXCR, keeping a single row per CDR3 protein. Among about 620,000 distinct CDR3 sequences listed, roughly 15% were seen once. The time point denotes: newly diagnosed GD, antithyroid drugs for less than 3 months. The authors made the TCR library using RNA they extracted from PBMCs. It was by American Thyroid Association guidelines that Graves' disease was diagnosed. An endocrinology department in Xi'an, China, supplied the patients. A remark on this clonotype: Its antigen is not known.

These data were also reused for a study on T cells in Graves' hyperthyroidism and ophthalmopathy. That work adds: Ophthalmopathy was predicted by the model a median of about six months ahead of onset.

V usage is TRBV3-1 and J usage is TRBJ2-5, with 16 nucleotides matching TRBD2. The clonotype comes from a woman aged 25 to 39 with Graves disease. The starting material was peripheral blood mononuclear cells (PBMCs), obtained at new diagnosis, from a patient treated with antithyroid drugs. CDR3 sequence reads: CASSQDVPGLAGGAETQYF. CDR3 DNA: TGTGCCAGCAGCCAAGATGTTCCGGGACTAGCGGGAGGGGCTGAGACCCAGTACTTC.